Following are 15 T cell receptor beta chains from one sample sequenced in a study of T cell responses to AZD1222 COVID-19 vaccine. Sequencing used immunoSEQ multiplex PCR; TCRdb keeps in-frame clones, though not all of them. The sample shows 75,000 to 100,000 clones, around 90% of them seen only once. The sample consisted of peripheral blood, taken on day 0 of AZD1222 vaccination. These receptors all come from an adult in good health.

The CDR3 here is CAWRLAGAPSEQYF. CDR3 in DNA: TGTGCCTGGAGATTAGCGGGGGCCCCTTCTGAGCAGTACTTC. This chain uses TRBV30 with TRBJ2-7; 9 bases are shared with TRBD2. The junction had 10 bases not matched to a gene; V was cut back by 3 bases and J by 7 bases. Germline V gene lookup returns CDR1 GTSNPN and CDR2 SVGIG (reference sequence). The CDR3 is 14 residues long.

The CDR3 bases are TGTGCCAGCATTCCCACAGGGAATAGCAATCAGCCCCAGCATTTT. Translated: CASIPTGNSNQPQHF. The V and J genes are TRBV6-5 and TRBJ1-5; the D gene is possibly TRBD1 (6 bases). Germline V gene sequence: CDR1 MNHEY, CDR2 SVGAGI. The CDR3 is 15 amino acids. Trimming took 7 bases from V and 0 from J, leaving 13 bases between them.

The chain recombines TRBV7-9 with TRBJ2-5; tentative D call: TRBD2 (6 bases). Germline V gives CDR1 SEHNR, CDR2 FQNEAQ (reference sequence). The CDR3 contains 15 residues. Deletions cut 2 bases from V and 4 bases from J, with 14 bases between. The CDR3 sequence: CASSLTGGRSETQYF. Written as DNA, the CDR3 is TGTGCCAGCAGCTTAACGGGTGGGAGGTCAGAGACCCAGTACTTC.

This chain joins TRBV18 and TRBJ1-2, with D possibly matching TRBD1 (5 bases). CDR1 is KGHSH, CDR2 LQKENI, per germline. V gave up 3 bases and J gave up 7 bases, with 15 bases separating them. The CDR3 is 14 residues long. The CDR3 loop reads CASSPLGRLVGYTF. DNA for the CDR3: TGTGCCAGCTCACCTTTGGGACGTCTTGTTGGCTACACCTTC.

The chain joins TRBV7-2 to TRBJ2-3; weak D call: TRBD1 (5 bases). Germline CDR1 reads SGHTA; CDR2 reads FQGNSA. Trimming cost V 3 bases and J 4 bases, with 20 bases left between them. The CDR3 has 17 amino acids. As DNA, the CDR3 is TGTGCCAGCAGCTTCCGCAGGGAAACAGCAAGGTCAGATACGCAGTATTTT. This gives the protein CASSFRRETARSDTQYF.

The chain employs TRBV6-5 and TRBJ2-7; D is unclear. The CDR3 is 12 amino acids. Germline V CDR1 and CDR2: MNHEY, SVGAGI. The V gene lost 0 bases and the J gene lost 6 bases, with 6 bases spanning the gap. The CDR3 coding sequence is TGTGCCAGCAGTTACTCCGGACGCGAGCAGTACTTC. It encodes CASSYSGREQYF.

CDR3 sequence reads: CASSLTPQPGHF. The CDR3 bases are TGTGCCAGCAGTTTGACCCCTCAGCCGGGGCATTTT. The rearrangement uses TRBV28 and TRBJ1-5, with D unresolved. The V gene lost 3 bases and the J gene lost 15 bases, with 15 bases spanning the gap. Germline values: CDR1 MDHEN, CDR2 SYDVKM. The length of the CDR3 is 12 residues.

V and J are TRBV28 and TRBJ2-7; TRBD1 matches 8 bases. Germline assignment: CDR1 MDHEN and CDR2 SYDVKM. This CDR3 has 14 amino acids. The V gene end was trimmed by 6 bases and the J gene end by 4 bases; junction bases not matched to a gene: 8. CDR3 amino acids: CASRERGQVYEQYF. The CDR3 DNA sequence: TGTGCCAGCAGAGAGAGGGGACAGGTATACGAGCAGTACTTC.

V usage is TRBV19 and J usage is TRBJ2-1, with D perhaps given as TRBD1 or TRBD2 (5 bases each). V was pared by 4 bases and J by 12 bases, with 22 bases between. Germline V gives CDR1 LNHDA, CDR2 SQIVND (reference sequence). The CDR3 consists of 15 residues. CDR3 DNA: TGTGCCAGTAGTACCTTGGGGGTTTCGTCGAATAGGCAGTTCTTC. It yields the protein CASSTLGVSSNRQFF. Supplemented by reference TRBV19 and TRBJ2-1, the full variable domain reads DGGITQSPKYLFRKEGQNVTLSCEQNLNHDAMYWYRQDPGQGLRLIYYSQIVNDFQKGDIAEGYSVSREKKESFPLTVTSAQKNPTAFYLCASSTLGVSSNRQFFGPGTRLTVL.

The genes are TRBV7-9 and TRBJ2-3; D gene uncertain. This CDR3 comprises 15 residues. Germline lookup yields CDR1 SEHNR and CDR2 FQNEAQ (reference sequence). Trimming pared 4 bases from V and 0 bases from J, leaving 11 bases between. CDR3 DNA: TGTGCCAGCAGCTCGGGCTTGATAAGCACAGATACGCAGTATTTT. This translates into CASSSGLISTDTQYF.

This rearrangement joins TRBV12-3 or TRBV12-4 to TRBJ1-3, with no clear D. The CDR3 loop spans 12 amino acids. V was trimmed by 6 bases and J by 6 bases, leaving 9 bases between them. This CDR3 is CASRPWENTIYF. CDR3 bases: TGTGCCAGCAGACCCTGGGAAAACACCATATATTTT.

The chain joins TRBV18 to TRBJ1-2, with a tentative D call TRBD1 (5 bases). Looked up from germline, CDR1 is KGHSH and CDR2 is LQKENI. This CDR3 is 14 amino acids long. V was cut by 2 bases and J by 3 bases, with 10 bases left in between. The CDR3 region is CASSPADRDYGYTF. CDR3 in DNA: TGTGCCAGCTCACCAGCCGACAGAGACTATGGCTACACCTTC. The variable domain in full, with the rest retrieved from reference TRBV18 and TRBJ1-2, is NAGVMQNPRHLVRRRGQEARLRCSPMKGHSHVYWYRQLPEEGLKFMVYLQKENIIDESGMPKERFSAEFPKEGPSILRIQQVVRGDSAAYFCASSPADRDYGYTFGSGTRLTVV.

This rearrangement joins TRBV6-5 to TRBJ1-4, with 7 positions matching TRBD1. CDR1 and CDR2 (germline): MNHEY, SVGAGI. Trimming removed 10 bases from V and 4 bases from J; junction bases left unmatched: 9. The CDR3 consists of 14 residues. DNA for the CDR3: TGTGCCATAACCTCCGGGACAGTTAATGAAAAACTGTTTTTT. Residues: CAITSGTVNEKLFF.

The genes are TRBV14 and TRBJ1-2, with D maybe TRBD1 (6 bases). This CDR3 has 18 residues. Trimming took off 3 bases at V and 6 bases at J, with 26 bases between the two ends. Germline-derived CDR1 and CDR2 are SGHDN and FVKESK. The CDR3 DNA follows: TGTGCCAGCAGCCAGGAAGCTGTGGGAGATTGGGGGCGGGATGGCTACACCTTC. Amino acids: CASSQEAVGDWGRDGYTF.

This clone was detected once. The gene calls are TRBV24-1 and TRBJ1-4; no definite D call. CDR3 length: 13 amino acids. Germline-derived CDR1 and CDR2 are KGHDR and SFDVKD. V lost 3 bases, J lost 6 bases, and 7 bases lay in between. The CDR3 region is CATSDGSDEKLFF. The CDR3, as DNA: TGTGCCACCAGTGATGGGTCAGATGAAAAACTGTTTTTT.